These T cell receptor beta chains were read from a single sample in a study of response to subunit inactivated influenza vaccine. Each CDR3 protein is one row after TCRdb ran MiXCR on the RT-PCR reads. The sample has 710,000 or so distinct CDR3 sequences; around 14% are singletons. Sequencing used PBMCs from blood, obtained 11 to 12 days after vaccination. The receptors come from a man aged 45-65 years who received an inactivated influenza vaccine. Both conserved end residues are trimmed from each CDR3.

TRBV10-3	TRBJ2-3	AIKDPTDTQY
TRBV10-1	TRBJ2-1	ASSPRYSPNEQF
TRBV6-5	TRBJ2-5	ASSYSEGPLETQY
TRBV7-9	TRBJ2-1	ASSLGGTQQF
TRBV28	TRBJ2-7	ASSQPSLTYEQY
TRBV10-3	TRBJ2-7	AISGLAGAPYEQY
TRBV5-1	TRBJ2-2	ASSLGWTGELF
TRBV5-1	TRBJ2-1	ASSANRDRGSNEQF
TRBV7-8	TRBJ2-5	ASSLRYQKETQY
TRBV10-1	TRBJ2-2	ASSDYLGTGELF
TRBV5-8	TRBJ2-3	ASSSRDRLTDTQY
TRBV12-3/TRBV12-4	TRBJ1-4	ASNRQGGREKLF
TRBV7-2	TRBJ2-3	ASSPRTRSTDTQY
TRBV5-5	TRBJ1-2	ASSFATLREGGYT
TRBV29-1	TRBJ2-1	SVPGTNSAEQF
TRBV7-8	TRBJ1-3	ASRATGVGNTIY
TRBV11-2	TRBJ2-1	ASSPLGGGGYVGYNEQF
TRBV12-3/TRBV12-4	TRBJ2-7	ASSPGGDPY